The 31 T cell receptor beta chains listed next were all sequenced from one sample in a study of T-cell reconstitution after alpha-beta-depleted transplantation in children. A TCRbeta library incorporating unique molecular identifiers was prepared. TCRdb recomputed calls from the PCR reads with MiXCR, one row per CDR3 protein. The profile covers about half a million distinct CDR3 sequences, with roughly an eighth appearing a single time and around 6% taken by the ten largest. The sequencing here drew on PBMCs from the stem cell graft donor, taken from the stem cell graft. The origin of the receptors is a human donor who donated a stem cell graft to a child with combined immunodeficiency.

The V and J genes are TRBV12-3 or TRBV12-4 and TRBJ2-5; 11 nucleotides agree with TRBD2. The V gene end was trimmed by 5 bases and the J gene end by 0 bases; junction bases not matched to a gene: 17. This CDR3 has 20 amino acids. CDR3 sequence (DNA): TGTGCCAGCAGTCCACGCCGTCGTGGGCTAGCGGGGGGTTACCAAGAGACCCAGTACTTC. Protein: CASSPRRRGLAGGYQETQYF.

This clonotype was seen a handful of times. CDR3 loop: CASSVAGQAGSYEQYF. The CDR3 DNA follows: TGTGCCAGCAGCGTAGCTGGACAGGCCGGCTCCTACGAGCAGTACTTC. The V call is TRBV9, the J call TRBJ2-7; 7 bases are shared with TRBD1. The CDR3 is made up of 16 amino acids. Germline V CDR1 and CDR2: SGDLS, YYNGEE. The ends lost 0 bases at V and 0 bases at J; junction bases unmatched: 6.

This clonotype occurred many times. The gene calls are TRBV29-1 and TRBJ2-5, with TRBD1 matching over 7 bases. Germline V gene sequence: CDR1 SQVTM, CDR2 ANQGSEA. This CDR3 contains 14 residues. The V and J ends lost 4 bases and 5 bases, in that order; junction bases with no gene match: 10. The CDR3, as DNA: TGCAGCGTTGGGTCACAGGGGTTAACGGAGACCCAGTACTTC. It codes for CSVGSQGLTETQYF.

The chain is built from TRBV30 and TRBJ2-3; 7 positions agree with TRBD1. The CDR3 length is 16 residues. J lost 9 bases, V lost 0 bases, and 15 bases had no gene match. The germline gives CDR1 GTSNPN, CDR2 SVGIG (reference sequence). CDR3 sequence: CAWSVQGTTEVGTQYF. The DNA of the CDR3 is TGTGCCTGGAGTGTACAGGGGACCACCGAGGTGGGGACGCAGTATTTT.

The genes are TRBV9 and TRBJ2-6; TRBD1 matches 7 bases. V was pared by 1 base and J by 0 bases, with 16 bases of the junction left unmatched. Germline CDR1 reads SGDLS; CDR2 reads YYNGEE. CDR3 length: 21 residues. The DNA of the CDR3 is TGTGCCAGCAGCGTAACCACCCCTGAGACAGGGCCTCTCTCTGGGGCCAACGTCCTGACTTTC. This translates into CASSVTTPETGPLSGANVLTF. The full variable domain, with the rest looked up from reference TRBV9 and TRBJ2-6, is DSGVTQTPKHLITATGQRVTLRCSPRSGDLSVYWYQQSLDQGLQFLIQYYNGEERAKGNILERFSAQQFPDLHSELNLSSLELGDSALYFCASSVTTPETGPLSGANVLTFGAGSRLTVL.

J is TRBJ2-6 and V is TRBV6-1; D could derive from TRBD1 or TRBD2 (5 bases each). V lost 6 bases to trimming and J lost 0 bases, with 15 bases between them. The germline V gene has CDR1 MNHNS and CDR2 SASEGT. The CDR3 is 17 amino acids. The CDR3 loop reads CASSRGTASSGANVLTF. CDR3 nucleotide sequence: TGTGCCAGCAGCCGTGGGACCGCCAGCTCTGGGGCCAACGTCCTGACTTTC.

This clonotype was detected a few times. V usage is TRBV4-3 and J usage is TRBJ2-6; TRBD1 aligns across 9 bases. The CDR3 runs to 18 residues. Germline lookup yields CDR1 LGHNA and CDR2 YSLEER. V lost 4 bases and J lost 0; bases outside the gene matches: 7. This chain's CDR3 is CASSPDGTGFSGANVLTF. In DNA form, the CDR3 reads TGCGCCAGCAGCCCGGATGGGACAGGGTTCTCTGGGGCCAACGTCCTGACTTTC.

The V gene is TRBV7-2, the J gene TRBJ2-7; D is perhaps TRBD1 or TRBD2 (5 bases each). CDR3 size: 15 residues. The germline V gene has CDR1 SGHTA and CDR2 FQGNSA. V gave up 1 base and J gave up 5 bases, with 15 bases separating them. The CDR3 sequence is CASSLVGRRGHEQYF. In DNA, the CDR3 is TGTGCCAGCAGCTTAGTGGGGAGAAGGGGCCACGAGCAGTACTTC.

This clonotype has only a few counts. The V gene is TRBV30, the J gene TRBJ2-5; D possibly corresponds to TRBD2 (7 bases). Trimming pared 3 bases from V and 5 bases from J, leaving 22 bases between. The germline CDR1 and CDR2 sequences are GTSNPN and SVGIG (reference sequence). CDR3 length: 16 amino acids. CDR3 DNA: TGTGCCTGGAGCGGGGGGCGGGGAATCCAGGAGGAGACCCAGTACTTC. It translates to CAWSGGRGIQEETQYF. Full variable domain (outside the CDR3, taken from reference TRBV30 and TRBJ2-5): SQTIHQWPATLVQPVGSPLSLECTVEGTSNPNLYWYRQAAGRGLQLLFYSVGIGQISSEVPQNLSASRPQDRQFILSSKKLLLSDSGFYLCAWSGGRGIQEETQYFGPGTRLLVL.

The CDR3 bases are TGTGCCAGCAGCACCCGACTAGCGGGACGGTACGAGCAGTACTTC. Encoded protein: CASSTRLAGRYEQYF. The chain couples TRBV7-9 to TRBJ2-7; 11 nucleotides align to TRBD2. This CDR3 has 15 residues. Per germline, CDR1 SEHNR and CDR2 FQNEAQ (reference sequence). Trimming removed 5 bases from V and 4 bases from J; junction bases left unmatched: 7.

The table lists this clonotype with a few counts. The rearrangement joins TRBV6-5 to TRBJ2-7; 8 positions match TRBD1. Losses at the gene ends were 0 bases for V and 5 bases for J; bases not matched to a gene: 9. CDR3 length equals 16 residues. Germline lookup yields CDR1 MNHEY and CDR2 SVGAGI. CDR3 amino acids: CASSYSSGTGNHEQYF. The CDR3 DNA reads as TGTGCCAGCAGTTACTCGAGTGGGACAGGCAACCACGAGCAGTACTTC.

This clonotype was counted at least ten times. This chain uses TRBV7-9 with TRBJ2-3; D is undetermined. The CDR3 length is 16 residues. From germline, CDR1 is SEHNR and CDR2 FQNEAQ (reference sequence). V was trimmed by 1 base and J by 2 bases, leaving 13 bases between them. The CDR3 loop is CASSLVIDRITDTQYF. DNA of the CDR3: TGTGCCAGCAGCTTAGTTATCGACCGAATCACAGATACGCAGTATTTT.

This clonotype was counted only a few times. V is TRBV20-1 and J is TRBJ1-2; TRBD1 matches at 7 bases. Germline trimming cut 5 bases from V and 1 base from J; bases unmatched to any gene: 10. Germline V lookup: CDR1 DFQATT, CDR2 SNEGSKA (reference sequence). The CDR3 covers 15 residues. The CDR3 spells CSAALAGTVNYGYTF. The CDR3, as DNA: TGCAGTGCTGCCTTGGCCGGGACAGTTAACTATGGCTACACCTTC.

The chain carries TRBV7-3 and TRBJ2-5, with TRBD2 matching over 10 bases. The V gene's germline CDR1 is SGHTA and CDR2 FQGTGA. CDR3 length: 17 residues. Trimming cost V 1 base and J 7 bases; bases outside gene matches: 12. CDR3 DNA sequence: TGTGCCAGCAGCTTAATGGCTAGCGGGAGCGCCGGAGGGACCCAGTACTTC. Residues: CASSLMASGSAGGTQYF.

The chain is built from TRBV6-2 or TRBV6-3 and TRBJ1-6; 8 positions agree with TRBD1. V was pared by 2 bases and J by 6 bases, with 18 bases of the junction left unmatched. Germline CDR1 is MNHEY and CDR2 is SVGEGT. The CDR3 loop spans 20 amino acids. This chain's CDR3 is CASSYGSPARGLYFNSPLHF. The CDR3 bases are TGTGCCAGCAGTTACGGATCCCCAGCCAGGGGGCTCTATTTTAATTCACCCCTCCACTTT.

The gene calls are TRBV7-8 and TRBJ2-5; 14 bases match TRBD2. The CDR3 contains 17 residues. Germline-derived CDR1 and CDR2 are SGHVS and FQNEAQ. With 5 bases clipped from V and 2 bases from J, the junction kept 7 bases outside the gene matches. The CDR3 region has the DNA TGTGCCAGCAGCGAACGACGGACTAGCGGGAGGCAAGAGACCCAGTACTTC. Translation gives CASSERRTSGRQETQYF. Drawing the rest from reference TRBV7-8 and TRBJ2-5, the complete variable domain is GAGVSQSPRYKVAKRGQDVALRCDPISGHVSLFWYQQALGQGPEFLTYFQNEAQLDKSGLPSDRFFAERPEGSVSTLKIQRTQQEDSAVYLCASSERRTSGRQETQYFGPGTRLLVL.

The chain has TRBV7-2 and TRBJ1-1; 8 bases are a match to TRBD1. This CDR3 contains 15 residues. Germline CDR1 SGHTA, CDR2 FQGNSA. The V segment lost 1 base and the J segment 3 bases; nucleotides outside the gene matches: 4. The CDR3 loop is CASSLGDRGHTEAFF. The CDR3 bases are TGTGCCAGCAGCTTAGGTGACAGGGGTCACACTGAAGCTTTCTTT.

This clonotype was found many times. The CDR3 DNA reads TGTGCCAGCAGTCCTCCGACGATGACAGGGGGCTACGGAGAGACCCAGTACTTC. Encoded protein: CASSPPTMTGGYGETQYF. The chain couples TRBV12-3 or TRBV12-4 to TRBJ2-5, with 10 bases aligning to TRBD1. This CDR3 spans 18 amino acids. Trimming at V came to 5 bases and at J to 4 bases, leaving 16 bases not matched to a gene.

The chain uses TRBV13 and TRBJ2-2; perhaps TRBD1 as D (6 bases). Trimming pared 4 bases from V and 6 bases from J, leaving 12 bases between. The germline gives CDR1 PRHDT, CDR2 FYEKMQ (reference sequence). This CDR3 region has 14 residues. In DNA, the CDR3 is TGTGCCAGCAGCTCACCAGGGGAACCCGGGGAGCTGTTTTTT. It yields the protein CASSSPGEPGELFF.

This chain uses TRBV12-3 or TRBV12-4 with TRBJ2-5; no clear D gene. CDR3 length: 13 residues. Trimming left V 3 bases short and J 7 bases short, with 12 bases between. Written as DNA, the CDR3 is TGTGCCAGCAGTTTGTACAGCAAGGGGACCCAGTACTTC. This sequence encodes CASSLYSKGTQYF.

This clonotype turned up a few times. V and J are TRBV7-2 and TRBJ2-5; D is perhaps TRBD2 (6 bases). The CDR3 is 16 amino acids. Germline lookup yields CDR1 SGHTA and CDR2 FQGNSA. V dropped 4 bases and J dropped 3 bases, with 18 bases sitting between them. As DNA, the CDR3 is TGTGCCAGCAGCTCCCCACGGGGGAGCATTAAAGAGACCCAGTACTTC. As protein: CASSSPRGSIKETQYF.

This clonotype was recorded at least ten times. The chain uses TRBV5-1 and TRBJ1-1, with a tentative D call TRBD1 (5 bases). CDR1 and CDR2 from the germline V gene are SGHRS and YFSETQ. V gave up 6 bases and J gave up 1 base, with 16 bases separating them. The CDR3 is 15 residues long. In DNA, the CDR3 is TGCGCCAGCACGGCATCGGGGGGGACGAACACTGAAGCTTTCTTT. Its protein is CASTASGGTNTEAFF.

The V gene is TRBV29-1, the J gene TRBJ2-2; 12 positions match TRBD2. Germline lookup yields CDR1 SQVTM and CDR2 ANQGSEA. After removal of 7 bases from V and 5 bases from J, the junction contained 8 bases not matched to a gene. The CDR3 is 15 residues long. The CDR3 region has the DNA TGCAGCGCCCGACTAGCGGGAGTTGGGACCGGGGAGCTGTTTTTT. Protein sequence: CSARLAGVGTGELFF.

The V and J genes are TRBV29-1 and TRBJ1-2; D is possibly TRBD1 (5 bases). Germline CDR1 SQVTM, CDR2 ANQGSEA. Trimming shortened V by 3 bases and J by 4 bases, and 15 bases separated the two germline ends. The CDR3 totals 14 residues. For the CDR3, the DNA is TGCAGCGTTGAGGACAAAGGCATTAGCTATGGCTACACCTTC. Translation: CSVEDKGISYGYTF. The full variable domain, rest sourced from reference TRBV29-1 and TRBJ1-2, is SAVISQKPSRDICQRGTSLTIQCQVDSQVTMMFWYRQQPGQSLTLIATANQGSEATYESGFVIDKFPISRPNLTFSTLTVSNMSPEDSSIYLCSVEDKGISYGYTFGSGTRLTVV.

This clonotype has a count of ten or more. J is TRBJ2-2 and V is TRBV29-1; TRBD2 agrees at 9 bases. The ends lost 4 bases at V and 4 bases at J; junction bases unmatched: 4. Germline V gene lookup returns CDR1 SQVTM and CDR2 ANQGSEA. The CDR3 sequence is 14 residues long. CDR3 sequence (DNA): TGCAGCGTTGGTAGCGGGGGTTCCACCGGGGAGCTGTTTTTT. Translating gives CSVGSGGSTGELFF.

This clonotype was observed at least ten times. The chain carries TRBV5-1 and TRBJ2-1; D call uncertain. V lost 1 base, J lost 0 bases, and 14 bases lay in between. This CDR3 comprises 17 residues. CDR1 SGHRS and CDR2 YFSETQ come from the germline V gene. The CDR3 loop is CASSLSGRIYSYNEQFF. CDR3 nucleotides: TGCGCCAGCAGCTTGTCTGGACGCATTTACTCCTACAATGAGCAGTTCTTC.

The chain carries TRBV30 and TRBJ2-7; 12 nucleotides agree with TRBD1. Germline assignment: CDR1 GTSNPN and CDR2 SVGIG (reference sequence). The CDR3 is 15 amino acids. J was trimmed by 7 bases and V by 2 bases; bases with no gene match: 9. DNA of the CDR3: TGTGCCTGGAGTAGAGGGGGACAGGGGGCTAGAGAGCAGTACTTC. Translating gives CAWSRGGQGAREQYF.

The chain employs TRBV29-1 and TRBJ1-1; 8 nucleotides agree with TRBD1. This CDR3 contains 13 residues. Trimming took 6 bases from V and 5 from J; bases not matched to a gene: 8. The germline V gene has CDR1 SQVTM and CDR2 ANQGSEA. Here the CDR3 reads CSVPDRGGTEAFF. In DNA form, the CDR3 reads TGCAGCGTCCCAGACAGGGGAGGAACTGAAGCTTTCTTT.

Ten or more counts support this clonotype. CDR3 nucleotide sequence: TGTGCCAGCAGATATGGACGGACCTACGAGCAGTACTTC. This translates into CASRYGRTYEQYF. The chain is built from TRBV6-5 and TRBJ2-7; unclear D gene. CDR3 length equals 13 residues. V lost 6 bases and J lost 2, with 11 bases in between. Germline V gives CDR1 MNHEY, CDR2 SVGAGI.

This clonotype has at least ten counts. This chain links TRBV6-5 with TRBJ2-1, with TRBD2 as a possible D gene (5 bases). The CDR3 has 12 amino acids. Germline-derived CDR1 and CDR2 are MNHEY and SVGAGI. V lost 5 bases, J lost 9 bases, and 11 bases lay in between. CDR3 DNA: TGTGCCAGCAGTACCCTAGGAGGTGAGCAGTTCTTC. Protein: CASSTLGGEQFF.

Only a few counts were recorded for this clonotype. The chain is built from TRBV25-1 and TRBJ2-5; TRBD2 agrees at 7 bases. The CDR3 is made up of 13 amino acids. Germline CDR1 MGHDK, CDR2 SYGVNS. The junction had 6 bases not matched to a gene; V was cut back by 7 bases and J by 4 bases. The CDR3 loop is CASKGWGGETQYF. CDR3 nucleotides: TGTGCCAGCAAAGGCTGGGGGGGAGAGACCCAGTACTTC.